The clone carrying this TCR beta chain was seen many times. CDR3 length: 16 residues. Per the germline V gene, CDR1 is MNHEY and CDR2 is SVGAGI. Trimming took off 0 bases at V and 6 bases at J, with 17 bases between the two ends. Time point here: patch test 2, 6 weeks after DPC sensitization. Treatment reported: therapeutic diphenylcyclopropenone sensitization with weekly scalp DPC. It was unfractionated whole blood from which total RNA was extracted. These data come from a study of human T cells and chemical hapten exposure. TCRdb called the RACE reads again in MiXCR, with one record for every CDR3 protein. This sample carries 35,000 to 50,000 distinct CDR3 sequences, approximately 9.6% of them seen once, and the ten largest clones take more than 13%.

The V gene is TRBV6-5, the J gene TRBJ1-1; D is uncertain. The receptor comes from a woman aged 25-40 years with alopecia areata. Some clones in this sample may be carry-over from other donors' samples. Here the sequenced sample was whole blood, taken in connection with sensitization to the hapten diphenylcyclopropenone (DPC). Here the CDR3 DNA reads TGTGCCAGCAGTTACTCGAAGGCCAGGAGACCCCCTGAAGCTTTCTTT. It translates to CASSYSKARRPPEAFF.